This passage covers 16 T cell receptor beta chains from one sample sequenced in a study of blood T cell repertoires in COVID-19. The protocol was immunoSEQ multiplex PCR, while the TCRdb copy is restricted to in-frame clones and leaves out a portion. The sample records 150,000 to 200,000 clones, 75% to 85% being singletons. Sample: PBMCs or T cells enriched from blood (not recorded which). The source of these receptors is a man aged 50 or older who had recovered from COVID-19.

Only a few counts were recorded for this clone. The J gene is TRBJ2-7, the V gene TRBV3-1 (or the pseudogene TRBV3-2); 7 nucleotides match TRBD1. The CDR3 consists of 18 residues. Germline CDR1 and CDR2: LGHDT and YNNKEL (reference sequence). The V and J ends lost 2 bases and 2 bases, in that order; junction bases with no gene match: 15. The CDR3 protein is CASSQNLASGGSTYEQYF. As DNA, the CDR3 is TGTGCCAGCAGCCAAAACCTTGCTTCAGGGGGTTCCACCTACGAGCAGTACTTC.

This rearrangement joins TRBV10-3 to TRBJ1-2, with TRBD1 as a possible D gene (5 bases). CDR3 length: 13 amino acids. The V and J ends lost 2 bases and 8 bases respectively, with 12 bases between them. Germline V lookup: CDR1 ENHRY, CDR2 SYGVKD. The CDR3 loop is CAISEGQGGGYTF. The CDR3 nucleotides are TGTGCCATCAGTGAGGGGCAGGGTGGAGGCTACACCTTC.

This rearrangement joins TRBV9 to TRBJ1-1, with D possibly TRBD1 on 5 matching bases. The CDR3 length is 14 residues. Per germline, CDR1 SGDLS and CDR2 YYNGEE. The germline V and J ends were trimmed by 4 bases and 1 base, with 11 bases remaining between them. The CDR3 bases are TGTGCCAGCAGCAGGGGACTCTCGAACACTGAAGCTTTCTTT. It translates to CASSRGLSNTEAFF.

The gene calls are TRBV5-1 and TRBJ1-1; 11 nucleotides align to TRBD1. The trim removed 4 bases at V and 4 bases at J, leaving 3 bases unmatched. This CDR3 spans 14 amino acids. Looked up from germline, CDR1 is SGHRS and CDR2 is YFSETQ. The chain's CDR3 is CASSPGTGGTEAFF. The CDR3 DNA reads TGCGCCAGCAGCCCCGGGACAGGGGGCACTGAAGCTTTCTTT. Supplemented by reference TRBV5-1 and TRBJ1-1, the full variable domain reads KAGVTQTPRYLIKTRGQQVTLSCSPISGHRSVSWYQQTPGQGLQFLFEYFSETQRNKGNFPGRFSGRQFSNSRSEMNVSTLELGDSALYLCASSPGTGGTEAFFGQGTRLTVV.

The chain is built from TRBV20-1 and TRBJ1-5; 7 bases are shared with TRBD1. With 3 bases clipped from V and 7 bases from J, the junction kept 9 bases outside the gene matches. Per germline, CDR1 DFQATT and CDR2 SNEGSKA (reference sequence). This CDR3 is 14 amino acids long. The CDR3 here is CSASLADRAQPQHF. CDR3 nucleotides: TGCAGTGCTAGTTTGGCCGACAGGGCACAGCCCCAGCATTTT.

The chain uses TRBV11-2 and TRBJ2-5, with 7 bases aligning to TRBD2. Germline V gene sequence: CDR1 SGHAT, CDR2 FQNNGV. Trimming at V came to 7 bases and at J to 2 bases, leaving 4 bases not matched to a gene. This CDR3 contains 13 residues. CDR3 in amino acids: CASTLADQETQYF. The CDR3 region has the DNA TGTGCCAGCACCCTAGCGGATCAAGAGACCCAGTACTTC.

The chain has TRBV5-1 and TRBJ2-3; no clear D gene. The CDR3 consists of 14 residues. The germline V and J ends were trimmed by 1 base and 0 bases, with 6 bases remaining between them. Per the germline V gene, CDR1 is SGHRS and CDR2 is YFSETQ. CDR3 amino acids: CASSLSTSTDTQYF. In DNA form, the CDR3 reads TGCGCCAGCAGCTTGAGTACTAGCACAGATACGCAGTATTTT.

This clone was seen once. In DNA, the CDR3 is TGCGCCAGCAGCCAAGAATCTAGCGGGTCCTACAATGAGCAGTTCTTC. Amino acids: CASSQESSGSYNEQFF. The chain employs TRBV4-1 and TRBJ2-1; TRBD2 aligns across 8 bases. Trimming took 0 bases from V and 1 from J; bases not matched to a gene: 2. Germline CDR1 MGHRA, CDR2 YSYEKL. The CDR3 consists of 16 residues.

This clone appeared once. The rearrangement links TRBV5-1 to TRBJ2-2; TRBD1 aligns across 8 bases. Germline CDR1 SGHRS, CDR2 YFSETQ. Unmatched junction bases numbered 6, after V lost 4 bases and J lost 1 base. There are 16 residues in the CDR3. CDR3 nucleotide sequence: TGCGCCAGCAGCAGAGCCGGGACAGGGAACACCGGGGAGCTGTTTTTT. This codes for CASSRAGTGNTGELFF. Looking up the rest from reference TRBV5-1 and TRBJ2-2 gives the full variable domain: KAGVTQTPRYLIKTRGQQVTLSCSPISGHRSVSWYQQTPGQGLQFLFEYFSETQRNKGNFPGRFSGRQFSNSRSEMNVSTLELGDSALYLCASSRAGTGNTGELFFGEGSRLTVL.

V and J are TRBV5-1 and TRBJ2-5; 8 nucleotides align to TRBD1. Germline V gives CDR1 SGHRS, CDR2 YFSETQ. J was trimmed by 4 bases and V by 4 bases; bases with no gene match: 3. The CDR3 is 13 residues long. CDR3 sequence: CASSEQGAETQYF. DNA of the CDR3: TGCGCCAGCAGCGAGCAGGGGGCAGAGACCCAGTACTTC. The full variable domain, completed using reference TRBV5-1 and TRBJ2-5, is KAGVTQTPRYLIKTRGQQVTLSCSPISGHRSVSWYQQTPGQGLQFLFEYFSETQRNKGNFPGRFSGRQFSNSRSEMNVSTLELGDSALYLCASSEQGAETQYFGPGTRLLVL.

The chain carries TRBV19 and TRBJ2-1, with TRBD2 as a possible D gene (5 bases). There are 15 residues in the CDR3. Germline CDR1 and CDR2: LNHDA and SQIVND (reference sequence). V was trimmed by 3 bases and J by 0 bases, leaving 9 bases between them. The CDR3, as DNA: TGTGCCAGTAGTATTGGGAGTAGCTCCTACAATGAGCAGTTCTTC. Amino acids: CASSIGSSSYNEQFF.

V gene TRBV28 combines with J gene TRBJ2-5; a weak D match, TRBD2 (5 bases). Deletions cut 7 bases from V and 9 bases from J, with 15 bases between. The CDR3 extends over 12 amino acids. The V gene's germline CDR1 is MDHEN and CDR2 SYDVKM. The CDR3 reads CASNTPGISQYF. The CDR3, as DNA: TGTGCCAGCAATACCCCGGGAATATCCCAGTACTTC.

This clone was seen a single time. The CDR3 is CASSEGQDYGYTF. The CDR3 nucleotides read TGTGCCAGCTCAGAGGGACAGGACTATGGCTACACCTTC. V usage is TRBV18 and J usage is TRBJ1-2, with 8 bases that match TRBD1. Per the germline V gene, CDR1 is KGHSH and CDR2 is LQKENI. The CDR3 has 13 residues. V shed 5 bases and J 3 bases; nucleotides not matched to a gene: 2.

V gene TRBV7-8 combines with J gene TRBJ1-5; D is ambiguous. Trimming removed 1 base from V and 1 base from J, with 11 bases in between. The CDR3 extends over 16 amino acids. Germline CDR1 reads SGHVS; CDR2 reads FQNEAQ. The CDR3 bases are TGTGCCAGCAGCTTAGGGGCAGGTCGGAGCAATCAGCCCCAGCATTTT. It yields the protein CASSLGAGRSNQPQHF.

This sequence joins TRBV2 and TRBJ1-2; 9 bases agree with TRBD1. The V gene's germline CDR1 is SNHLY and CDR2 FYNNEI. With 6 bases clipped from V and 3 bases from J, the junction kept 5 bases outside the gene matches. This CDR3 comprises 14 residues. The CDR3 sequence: CASRNRGLDYGYTF. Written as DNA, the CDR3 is TGTGCCAGCAGAAACAGGGGGCTTGACTATGGCTACACCTTC.

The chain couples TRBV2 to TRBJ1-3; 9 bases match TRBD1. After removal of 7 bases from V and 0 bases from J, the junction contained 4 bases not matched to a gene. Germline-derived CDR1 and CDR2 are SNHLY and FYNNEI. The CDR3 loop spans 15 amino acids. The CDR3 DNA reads TGTGCCAGCATACTGGACAGGGGCTCTGGAAACACCATATATTTT. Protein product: CASILDRGSGNTIYF.